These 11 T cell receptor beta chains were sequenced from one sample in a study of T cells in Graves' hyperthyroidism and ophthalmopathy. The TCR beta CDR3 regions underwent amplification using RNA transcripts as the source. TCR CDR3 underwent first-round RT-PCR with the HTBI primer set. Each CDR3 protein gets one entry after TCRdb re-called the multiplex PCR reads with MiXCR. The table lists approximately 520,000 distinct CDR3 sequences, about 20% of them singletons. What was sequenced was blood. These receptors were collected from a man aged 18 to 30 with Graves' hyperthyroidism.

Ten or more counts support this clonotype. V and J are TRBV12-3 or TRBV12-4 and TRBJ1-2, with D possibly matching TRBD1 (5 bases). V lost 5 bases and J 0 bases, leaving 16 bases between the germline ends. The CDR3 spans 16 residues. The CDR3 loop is CASSPLLLTANYGYTF. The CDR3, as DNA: TGTGCCAGCAGTCCCCTTCTCCTGACAGCTAACTATGGCTACACCTTC.

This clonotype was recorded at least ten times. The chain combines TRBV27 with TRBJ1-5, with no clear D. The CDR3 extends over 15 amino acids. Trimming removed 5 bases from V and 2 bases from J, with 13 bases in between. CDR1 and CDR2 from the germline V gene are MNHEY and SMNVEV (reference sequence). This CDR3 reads CASSISWGGNQPQHF. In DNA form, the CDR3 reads TGTGCCAGCAGTATCTCGTGGGGAGGCAATCAGCCCCAGCATTTT.

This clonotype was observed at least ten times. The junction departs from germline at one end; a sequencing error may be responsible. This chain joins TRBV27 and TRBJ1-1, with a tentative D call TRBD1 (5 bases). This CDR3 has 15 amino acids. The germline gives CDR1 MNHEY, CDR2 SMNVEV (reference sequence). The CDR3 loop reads CASRGLQGLNTEAFF. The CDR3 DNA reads TGTGCCAGCAGGGGGCTTCAGGGTCTGAATACTGAAGCTTTCTTT.

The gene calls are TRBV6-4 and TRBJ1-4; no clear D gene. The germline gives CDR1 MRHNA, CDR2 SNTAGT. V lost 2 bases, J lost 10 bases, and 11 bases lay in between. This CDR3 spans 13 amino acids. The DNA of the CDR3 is TGTGCCAGCAGTGACAGGGTTGACGGAAAACTGTTTTTT. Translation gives CASSDRVDGKLFF.

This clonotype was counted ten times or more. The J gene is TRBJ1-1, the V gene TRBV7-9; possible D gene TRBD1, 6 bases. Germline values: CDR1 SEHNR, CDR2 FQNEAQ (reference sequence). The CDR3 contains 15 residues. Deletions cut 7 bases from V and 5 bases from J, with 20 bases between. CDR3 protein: CASTSPAGARTEAFF. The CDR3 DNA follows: TGTGCCAGCACCTCCCCGGCGGGGGCGAGGACTGAAGCTTTCTTT.

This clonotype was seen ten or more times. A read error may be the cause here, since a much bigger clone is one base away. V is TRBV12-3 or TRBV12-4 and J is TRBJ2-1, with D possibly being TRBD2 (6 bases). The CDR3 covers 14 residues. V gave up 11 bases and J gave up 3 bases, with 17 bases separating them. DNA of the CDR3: TGTGCCTGCAACTGGGGCGGGGACTACAATGAGCAGTTCTTC. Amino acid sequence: CACNWGGDYNEQFF.

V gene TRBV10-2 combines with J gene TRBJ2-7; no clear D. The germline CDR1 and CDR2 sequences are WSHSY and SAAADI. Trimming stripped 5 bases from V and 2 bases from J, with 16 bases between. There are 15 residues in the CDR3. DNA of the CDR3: TGCGCCAGCAGTTACGGACGTCGCTGGGCCTACGAGCAGTACTTC. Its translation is CASSYGRRWAYEQYF.

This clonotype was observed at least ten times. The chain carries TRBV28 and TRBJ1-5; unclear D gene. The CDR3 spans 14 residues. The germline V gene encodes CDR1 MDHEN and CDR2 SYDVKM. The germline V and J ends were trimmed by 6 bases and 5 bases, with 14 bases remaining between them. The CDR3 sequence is CASRWMGRYQPQHF. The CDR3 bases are TGTGCCAGCAGGTGGATGGGTAGATATCAGCCCCAGCATTTT.

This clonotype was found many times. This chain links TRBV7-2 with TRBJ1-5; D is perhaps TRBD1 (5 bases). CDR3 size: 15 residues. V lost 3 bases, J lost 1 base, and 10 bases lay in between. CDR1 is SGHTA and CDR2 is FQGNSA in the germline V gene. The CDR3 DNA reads TGTGCCAGCAGCTTGCAGGGAAGAAGCAATCAGCCCCAGCATTTT. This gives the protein CASSLQGRSNQPQHF.

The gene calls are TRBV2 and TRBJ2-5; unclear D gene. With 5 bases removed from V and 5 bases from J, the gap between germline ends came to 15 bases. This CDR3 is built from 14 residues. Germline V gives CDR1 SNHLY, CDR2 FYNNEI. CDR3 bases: TGTGCCAGCAGTTTCCCAAGTCTTGGGGAGACCCAGTACTTC. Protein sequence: CASSFPSLGETQYF.

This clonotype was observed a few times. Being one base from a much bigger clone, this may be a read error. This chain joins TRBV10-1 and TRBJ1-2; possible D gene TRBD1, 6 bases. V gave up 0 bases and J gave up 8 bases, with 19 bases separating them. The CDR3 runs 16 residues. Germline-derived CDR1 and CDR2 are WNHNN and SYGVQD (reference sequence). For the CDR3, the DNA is TGCGCCAGCAGTGAGTCGTCCGGGGACATGGCTGGCGGCTACACCTTC. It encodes CASSESSGDMAGGYTF.